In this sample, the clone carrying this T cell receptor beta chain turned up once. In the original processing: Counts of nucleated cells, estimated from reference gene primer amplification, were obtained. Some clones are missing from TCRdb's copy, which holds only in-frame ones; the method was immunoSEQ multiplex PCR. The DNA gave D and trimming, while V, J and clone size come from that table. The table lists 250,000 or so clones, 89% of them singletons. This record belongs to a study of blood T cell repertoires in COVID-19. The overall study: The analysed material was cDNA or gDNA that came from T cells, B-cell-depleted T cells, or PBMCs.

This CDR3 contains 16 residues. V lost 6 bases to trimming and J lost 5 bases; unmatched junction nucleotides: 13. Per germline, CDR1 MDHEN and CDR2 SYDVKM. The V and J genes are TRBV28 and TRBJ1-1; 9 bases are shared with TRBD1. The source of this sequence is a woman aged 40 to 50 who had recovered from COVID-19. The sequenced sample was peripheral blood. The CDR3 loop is CASRTTQGAMRTEAFF. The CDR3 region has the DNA TGTGCCAGCAGGACAACACAGGGGGCGATGAGGACTGAAGCTTTCTTT. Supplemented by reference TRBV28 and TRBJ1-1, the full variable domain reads DVKVTQSSRYLVKRTGEKVFLECVQDMDHENMFWYRQDPGLGLRLIYFSYDVKMKEKGDIPEGYSVSREKKERFSLILESASTNQTSMYLCASRTTQGAMRTEAFFGQGTRLTVV.